Only a few counts were recorded for the clone carrying this TCR beta chain. Its target is not known. The junction and the germline gene differ at one end; a read error may be behind it. Germline V CDR1 and CDR2: SGHTA, FQGNSA. The CDR3 totals 16 residues. These data originate in a study of human T cells and chemical hapten exposure. Whole-study context: During the roughly 24-week study period, patients had diphenylcyclopropenone applied to the scalp every week. Small pooled library volume differences chiefly drove per-sample TCR yield variation. General study points: With regard to DPC sensitization, TCRs above 1 in 1000 frequency did not change.

Each CDR3 protein gets one entry after TCRdb re-called the RACE reads with MiXCR. The table has fewer than 200,000 distinct CDR3 sequences, about 22% seen once. Time point reported: patch test 1, 2 weeks after DPC sensitization. Documented treatment: therapeutic diphenylcyclopropenone sensitization with weekly scalp DPC. Drawing of blood took place ahead of applying each patch test. Material: whole blood, obtained in connection with sensitization to the hapten diphenylcyclopropenone (DPC). This TCR derives from a woman in her forties or fifties with alopecia areata. Some clones in this sample may be carry-over from other donors' samples. The chain combines TRBV7-2 with TRBJ1-2; D possibly corresponds to TRBD1 (6 bases). In nucleotides, the CDR3 is TGTGCCAGCACCTTAGTAACCGGGACAAACCCCTATGGCTACACCTTC. Protein: CASTLVTGTNPYGYTF.